Each of the 20 T cell receptor beta chains below was sequenced from the same sample in a study of identical twins. TCRdb ran MiXCR on the 5' RACE reads and lists one entry per CDR3 protein. The sample holds around 1.7 million distinct CDR3 sequences, about 32% seen once. Sequenced material: cord blood. The source is a newborn girl in good health.

The CDR3 loop reads CASSSAGKRYYEQYF. In nucleotides, the CDR3 is TGTGCCAGCAGCTCCGCGGGAAAGAGATATTATGAGCAGTACTTC. V gene TRBV11-2 combines with J gene TRBJ2-5; tentative D call: TRBD2 (6 bases). Per the germline V gene, CDR1 is SGHAT and CDR2 is FQNNGV. The V and J ends lost 4 bases and 11 bases respectively, with 23 bases between them. The CDR3 loop spans 15 amino acids.

The CDR3 coding sequence is TGTGCCAGCTCACCACGCTTGACAGGGACGACTAGCGGGAGACCTAGCACAGATACGCAGTATTTT. The encoded protein is CASSPRLTGTTSGRPSTDTQYF. The rearrangement joins TRBV18 to TRBJ2-3; 12 nucleotides align to TRBD2. The germline V gene encodes CDR1 KGHSH and CDR2 LQKENI. The CDR3 loop spans 22 amino acids. V was clipped by 1 base and J by 0 bases; unmatched bases: 17.

CDR3 in DNA: TGCAGTGCTAGGACCCGGGGCAGCTCTGGAAACACCATATATTTT. It yields the protein CSARTRGSSGNTIYF. The genes are TRBV20-1 and TRBJ1-3; possible D gene TRBD1, 5 bases. V was clipped by 3 bases and J by 0 bases, with 12 bases between them. Germline V gene lookup returns CDR1 DFQATT and CDR2 SNEGSKA (reference sequence). The CDR3 is made up of 15 amino acids.

Many counts were recorded for this clonotype. The chain is built from TRBV27 and TRBJ2-3; the match to TRBD2 covers 7 bases. Germline values: CDR1 MNHEY, CDR2 SMNVEV (reference sequence). This CDR3 contains 14 residues. With V trimmed by 6 bases and J by 2 bases, 5 bases remained unmatched. The CDR3 loop reads CASSPGLVTDTQYF. CDR3 nucleotide sequence: TGTGCCAGCAGCCCCGGACTAGTCACAGATACGCAGTATTTT.

The gene calls are TRBV15 and TRBJ1-1, with D possibly being TRBD1 (5 bases). Germline V gives CDR1 LNHNV, CDR2 YYDKDF (reference sequence). V lost 0 bases to trimming and J lost 4 bases, with 9 bases between them. This CDR3 contains 14 residues. The DNA of the CDR3 is TGTGCCACCAGCAGAGATCGGGGCGGCACTGAAGCTTTCTTT. Its protein product is CATSRDRGGTEAFF.

This clonotype was observed a handful of times. The gene calls are TRBV7-8 and TRBJ2-1; possibly TRBD2 for D (6 bases). V lost 5 bases and J lost 6, with 17 bases in between. Per the germline V gene, CDR1 is SGHVS and CDR2 is FQNEAQ. This CDR3 has 15 amino acids. The CDR3 sequence is CASSLNGRSGNEQFF. Here the CDR3 DNA reads TGTGCCAGCAGCCTTAACGGGAGAAGCGGCAATGAGCAGTTCTTC.

The chain is built from TRBV25-1 and TRBJ2-3, with D possibly matching TRBD2 (6 bases). Per the germline V gene, CDR1 is MGHDK and CDR2 is SYGVNS. V lost 3 bases and J 0 bases, leaving 13 bases between the germline ends. The CDR3 consists of 16 residues. For the CDR3, the DNA is TGTGCCAGCAGTGAGGCGACTGGGACTAGCACAGATACGCAGTATTTT. Its protein is CASSEATGTSTDTQYF.

The CDR3 spells CATSDREVSYEQYF. CDR3 nucleotides: TGTGCCACAAGTGACAGGGAGGTCTCCTACGAGCAGTACTTC. This chain links TRBV28 with TRBJ2-7; tentative D call: TRBD1 (7 bases). CDR3 length: 14 amino acids. The V gene's germline CDR1 is MDHEN and CDR2 SYDVKM. Trimming removed 10 bases at V and 0 bases at J, with 16 bases between.

This clonotype was seen only a few times. This chain uses TRBV2 with TRBJ2-1, with 10 bases aligning to TRBD1. J gave up 7 bases and V 8 bases, and 23 bases lay outside the gene matches. From germline, CDR1 is SNHLY and CDR2 FYNNEI. The CDR3 is made up of 19 amino acids. CDR3 amino acids: CASQRPSLSTGGVRNEQFF. In DNA, the CDR3 is TGTGCCAGCCAGCGACCCAGCCTCTCGACAGGGGGCGTCCGGAATGAGCAGTTCTTC.

The CDR3: CASSLNRGNYEQYF. The CDR3 DNA is TGTGCCAGCTCCTTGAACAGGGGTAACTACGAGCAGTACTTC. The chain carries TRBV18 and TRBJ2-7, with 7 bases fitting TRBD1. Trimming took 6 bases from V and 3 from J; bases not matched to a gene: 8. This CDR3 has 14 residues. Germline CDR1 and CDR2: KGHSH and LQKENI.

V usage is TRBV5-1 and J usage is TRBJ2-5, with a tentative D call TRBD2 (6 bases). CDR3 length equals 15 residues. V was trimmed by 2 bases and J by 11 bases, leaving 22 bases between them. The germline V gene encodes CDR1 SGHRS and CDR2 YFSETQ. The CDR3 is CASSLRLVRDNEQYF. The CDR3, as DNA: TGCGCCAGCAGCTTACGACTAGTGCGAGACAATGAGCAGTACTTC.

J is TRBJ1-1 and V is TRBV5-1; possible D gene TRBD1, 6 bases. From germline, CDR1 is SGHRS and CDR2 YFSETQ. The CDR3 covers 14 residues. Trimming cost V 0 bases and J 6 bases, with 12 bases left between them. CDR3 coding DNA: TGCGCCAGCAGCTTGGGCAGGGGATCGGCTGAAGCTTTCTTT. Translated: CASSLGRGSAEAFF.

This clonotype was recorded a few times. This rearrangement joins TRBV6-2 or TRBV6-3 to TRBJ1-2; no clear D. Trimming took off 1 base at V and 4 bases at J, with 13 bases between the two ends. Per germline, CDR1 MNHEY and CDR2 SVGEGT. The CDR3 is 15 residues long. The CDR3 here is CASSYWTPGFYGYTF. As DNA, the CDR3 is TGTGCCAGCAGTTACTGGACTCCCGGGTTCTATGGCTACACCTTC.

J is TRBJ2-5 and V is TRBV27; D perhaps matches TRBD2 (5 bases). The CDR3 consists of 15 residues. CDR1 MNHEY and CDR2 SMNVEV come from the germline V gene (reference sequence). With 0 bases removed from V and 11 bases from J, the gap between germline ends came to 19 bases. The CDR3 DNA sequence: TGTGCCAGCAGTTTATCTTCCGACCCCTTCTGGGAGCAGTACTTC. As protein: CASSLSSDPFWEQYF.

The V call is TRBV7-8, the J call TRBJ1-2, with TRBD1 identical over 8 bases. From germline, CDR1 is SGHVS and CDR2 FQNEAQ. The CDR3 runs 14 residues. J gave up 10 bases and V 5 bases, and 12 bases lay outside the gene matches. CDR3 sequence reads: CASSPSGTGPDYTF. The CDR3 coding sequence is TGTGCCAGCAGCCCATCCGGGACAGGCCCTGACTACACCTTC. Variable domain in full (rest from reference TRBV7-8 and TRBJ1-2): GAGVSQSPRYKVAKRGQDVALRCDPISGHVSLFWYQQALGQGPEFLTYFQNEAQLDKSGLPSDRFFAERPEGSVSTLKIQRTQQEDSAVYLCASSPSGTGPDYTFGSGTRLTVV.

The V gene is TRBV7-2, the J gene TRBJ1-1; D may be TRBD1 (5 bases). The CDR3 contains 12 residues. The germline V gene has CDR1 SGHTA and CDR2 FQGNSA. V was shortened by 4 bases and J by 13 bases, with 16 bases between the two germline ends. The CDR3 DNA is TGTGCCAGCAGCTCGTATAAGGCGGGGGGTTTCTTT. Its protein is CASSSYKAGGFF.

This clonotype was seen ten or more times. V is TRBV21-1 and J is TRBJ1-2; the table calls TRBD1, which could not be checked here. TRBV21-1 constitutes a pseudogene. The CDR3 totals 13 residues. This CDR3 is CASGTGANYGYTF. In DNA form, the CDR3 reads TGTGCCAGCGGGACAGGAGCTAACTATGGCTACACCTTC.

This chain connects TRBV7-2 to TRBJ2-7, with 7 positions matching TRBD2. Germline trimming cut 4 bases from V and 2 bases from J; bases unmatched to any gene: 11. The germline V gene encodes CDR1 SGHTA and CDR2 FQGNSA. There are 16 residues in the CDR3. This CDR3 is CASSSFPASGPYEQYF. In DNA form, the CDR3 reads TGTGCCAGCAGCTCTTTTCCCGCTAGCGGACCCTACGAGCAGTACTTC.

The chain has TRBV2 and TRBJ2-7; D not resolved. The CDR3 is 14 amino acids. In germline, CDR1 is SNHLY, CDR2 FYNNEI. V shed 4 bases and J shed 6 bases, with 16 bases lying between them. DNA for the CDR3: TGTGCCAGCAGTGGAGGTAGGACCTTCTGCGAGCAGTACTTC. Translating gives CASSGGRTFCEQYF. Filled out from reference TRBV2 and TRBJ2-7, the complete variable domain reads EPEVTQTPSHQVTQMGQEVILRCVPISNHLYFYWYRQILGQKVEFLVSFYNNEISEKSEIFDDQFSVERPDGSNFTLKIRSTKLEDSAMYFCASSGGRTFCEQYFGPGTRLTVT.

V is TRBV5-1 and J is TRBJ1-4; D unresolved. This CDR3 has 15 amino acids. Trimming removed 0 bases at V and 5 bases at J, with 11 bases between. The germline V gene encodes CDR1 SGHRS and CDR2 YFSETQ. The CDR3 spells CASSLVGRDNEKLFF. CDR3 bases: TGCGCCAGCAGCTTGGTAGGCAGAGACAATGAAAAACTGTTTTTT. The whole variable domain, filled in from reference TRBV5-1 and TRBJ1-4, reads KAGVTQTPRYLIKTRGQQVTLSCSPISGHRSVSWYQQTPGQGLQFLFEYFSETQRNKGNFPGRFSGRQFSNSRSEMNVSTLELGDSALYLCASSLVGRDNEKLFFGSGTQLSVL.